A single sample gave rise to the 30 T cell receptor beta chains below, sequenced in a study of beta chain features in type 1 diabetes. The whole isolated RNA underwent reverse transcription, so sequencing captured expressed TCRB transcripts. Some clones are missing from TCRdb's copy, which holds only in-frame ones; the method was immunoSEQ multiplex PCR. Of under 450,000 clones in the sample, more than 11% were seen once. Sequenced: naive CD4+ T cells from blood. The receptor source for this set is a young man in good health.

This clone came up a few times. This rearrangement joins TRBV7-3 to TRBJ2-1; D may be TRBD2 (6 bases). The V gene's germline CDR1 is SGHTA and CDR2 FQGTGA. This CDR3 is built from 15 residues. Deletions cut 5 bases from V and 5 bases from J, with 16 bases between. The CDR3 DNA sequence: TGTGCCAGCAGCCAAGAGTATGGCGGGAACAATGAGCAGTTCTTC. It is translated as CASSQEYGGNNEQFF.

The chain combines TRBV2 with TRBJ1-2; D is unclear. Germline V gene lookup returns CDR1 SNHLY and CDR2 FYNNEI. V lost 6 bases and J lost 4, with 15 bases in between. The CDR3 sequence is 14 residues long. DNA for the CDR3: TGTGCCAGCAGGGAACGGGTGGGCCCCTATGGCTACACCTTC. Protein sequence: CASRERVGPYGYTF.

In this sample, this clone turned up a few times. Different DNA sequences within this sample yield the same CDR3. The chain recombines TRBV4-3 with TRBJ2-3, with D hard to call. The germline V gene encodes CDR1 LGHNA and CDR2 YSLEER. Deletions cut 0 bases from V and 4 bases from J, with 5 bases between. The CDR3 loop spans 13 amino acids. CDR3 DNA: TGCGCCAGCAGCCAAGACTTACCAGATACGCAGTATTTT. Encoded protein: CASSQDLPDTQYF.

For this clone: The same CDR3 can be traced to other DNA sequences in this sample. This chain joins TRBV7-2 and TRBJ2-5, with D unresolved. Germline V CDR1 and CDR2: SGHTA, FQGNSA. This CDR3 is 11 amino acids long. V dropped 5 bases and J dropped 2 bases, with 3 bases sitting between them. CDR3 sequence reads: CASSLQETQYF. The CDR3 DNA reads TGTGCCAGCAGCCTTCAAGAGACCCAGTACTTC. Together with reference TRBV7-2 and TRBJ2-5, the CDR3 gives the full variable domain: GAGVSQSPSNKVTEKGKDVELRCDPISGHTALYWYRQSLGQGLEFLIYFQGNSAPDKSGLPSDRFSAERTGGSVSTLTIQRTQQEDSAVYLCASSLQETQYFGPGTRLLVL.

This clone was detected a few times. The chain is built from TRBV10-3 and TRBJ2-1; D gene uncertain. V lost 7 bases and J 6 bases, leaving 13 bases between the germline ends. Germline V gives CDR1 ENHRY, CDR2 SYGVKD. The CDR3 loop spans 13 amino acids. The DNA of the CDR3 is TGTGCCATCAATGGGCTTTCGGGCAATGAGCAGTTCTTC. It specifies CAINGLSGNEQFF.

This clone showed up just a few times. This chain uses TRBV29-1 with TRBJ1-1; 7 bases fit TRBD1. V shed 2 bases and J 4 bases; nucleotides not matched to a gene: 1. The CDR3 covers 12 residues. The germline V gene encodes CDR1 SQVTM and CDR2 ANQGSEA. The CDR3 here is CSVETGVTEAFF. The CDR3 bases are TGCAGCGTTGAAACAGGGGTCACTGAAGCTTTCTTT.

V gene TRBV6-5 combines with J gene TRBJ2-7; no clear D gene. V lost 6 bases and J 12 bases, leaving 15 bases between the germline ends. Germline V gene data show CDR1 as MNHEY and CDR2 as SVGAGI. This CDR3 region has 11 residues. CDR3 residues: CASSYRTRMYF. The CDR3, as DNA: TGTGCCAGCAGCTACAGAACGCGTATGTACTTC.

This clone was seen once. The V call is TRBV27, the J call TRBJ1-2; D is ambiguous. The ends were cut back, 8 bases at V and 5 bases at J, with 15 bases in the middle. Germline V gene data show CDR1 as MNHEY and CDR2 as SMNVEV (reference sequence). The CDR3 is 13 amino acids. CDR3 in amino acids: CASGRGVRYGYTF. The CDR3 DNA sequence: TGTGCCAGCGGTCGCGGGGTTAGGTATGGCTACACCTTC.

This clone has more than one count but fewer than ten. V and J are TRBV4-3 and TRBJ2-3, with TRBD2 matching over 7 bases. From germline, CDR1 is LGHNA and CDR2 YSLEER. There are 16 residues in the CDR3. V was clipped by 0 bases and J by 1 base; unmatched bases: 4. CDR3 DNA sequence: TGCGCCAGCAGCCAAGAACCCAGCGGGGGCACAGATACGCAGTATTTT. Amino acid sequence: CASSQEPSGGTDTQYF.

This chain connects TRBV4-1 to TRBJ1-2; D possibly corresponds to TRBD1 (5 bases). V gave up 3 bases and J gave up 8 bases, with 22 bases separating them. The CDR3 runs to 16 residues. Germline CDR1 MGHRA, CDR2 YSYEKL. The DNA for the CDR3 is TGCGCCAGCAGCCAGCCTACCCGGGGCGTGGCCGGAGGCTACACCTTC. It encodes CASSQPTRGVAGGYTF.

The V and J genes are TRBV2 and TRBJ2-7; D is perhaps TRBD2 (6 bases). V lost 7 bases and J lost 2, with 18 bases in between. This CDR3 has 15 residues. Germline CDR1 SNHLY, CDR2 FYNNEI. The CDR3 protein is CASTKFSRRAYEQYF. CDR3 in DNA: TGTGCCAGCACCAAATTCTCCAGGAGGGCCTACGAGCAGTACTTC.

This clone showed up just a few times. The chain is built from TRBV5-1 and TRBJ2-7; D is unresolved. Trimming shortened V by 3 bases and J by 6 bases, and 10 bases separated the two germline ends. The CDR3 runs to 12 residues. The germline CDR1 and CDR2 sequences are SGHRS and YFSETQ. CDR3 bases: TGCGCCAGCAGCTCAACTTTGGGCGAGCAGTACTTC. It yields the protein CASSSTLGEQYF.

The rearrangement links TRBV4-1 to TRBJ2-5; D gene ambiguous. Trimming pared 4 bases from V and 9 bases from J, leaving 18 bases between. Germline values: CDR1 MGHRA, CDR2 YSYEKL. CDR3 length: 14 amino acids. CDR3 DNA sequence: TGCGCCAGCAGCCCCAGTCTGGTTGTTTCGGCCCAGTACTTC. This translates into CASSPSLVVSAQYF.

V usage is TRBV4-3 and J usage is TRBJ2-7; D not certain. The CDR3 length is 14 residues. V lost 0 bases to trimming and J lost 1 base, with 7 bases between them. CDR1 LGHNA and CDR2 YSLEER come from the germline V gene. This CDR3 is CASSQDRHSYEQYF. The CDR3 DNA reads as TGCGCCAGCAGCCAAGACCGACATTCCTACGAGCAGTACTTC.

The CDR3 sequence: CASSQGTGTYEKLFF. CDR3 DNA: TGCGCCAGCAGCCAAGGGACAGGGACTTACGAAAAACTGTTTTTT. The J gene is TRBJ1-4, the V gene TRBV4-3; TRBD1 aligns across 8 bases. V lost 1 base to trimming and J lost 8 bases; unmatched junction nucleotides: 6. The CDR3 covers 15 residues. The germline CDR1 and CDR2 sequences are LGHNA and YSLEER.

The chain joins TRBV10-3 to TRBJ2-3; TRBD2 aligns across 11 bases. With 11 bases clipped from V and 0 bases from J, the junction kept 4 bases outside the gene matches. The V gene's germline CDR1 is ENHRY and CDR2 SYGVKD. The CDR3 runs 14 residues. Here the CDR3 reads CAGGTSGSTDTQYF. The CDR3 nucleotides are TGTGCCGGGGGGACTAGCGGAAGCACAGATACGCAGTATTTT.

This rearrangement joins TRBV6-6 to TRBJ1-5; the D is unclear. This CDR3 contains 12 residues. Deletions cut 5 bases from V and 3 bases from J, with 5 bases between. The germline V gene encodes CDR1 MNHNY and CDR2 SVGAGI (reference sequence). CDR3 residues: CASSGPNQPQHF. The CDR3 DNA reads as TGTGCCAGCAGTGGCCCCAATCAGCCCCAGCATTTT.

This rearrangement joins TRBV11-3 to TRBJ2-5; 7 nucleotides agree with TRBD1. CDR3 length: 14 amino acids. CDR1 and CDR2 (germline): SGHNT, YENEEA. Losses at the gene ends were 2 bases for V and 4 bases for J; bases not matched to a gene: 4. CDR3 region: CASSLPTGRETQYF. The CDR3 nucleotides read TGTGCCAGCAGCTTACCGACAGGGAGAGAGACCCAGTACTTC.

The CDR3 loop reads CASSQAGRETQYF. CDR3 coding DNA: TGCGCCAGCAGCCAAGCTGGGCGAGAGACCCAGTACTTC. The chain carries TRBV4-3 and TRBJ2-5; D unclear. Germline CDR1 and CDR2: LGHNA and YSLEER. V lost 1 base and J 4 bases, leaving 7 bases between the germline ends. The CDR3 spans 13 residues.

The chain combines TRBV4-3 with TRBJ1-2; TRBD1 might be the D (5 bases). Germline V lookup: CDR1 LGHNA, CDR2 YSLEER. The CDR3 loop spans 14 amino acids. Trimming cost V 4 bases and J 5 bases, with 14 bases left between them. CDR3 sequence (DNA): TGCGCCAGCAGCCCACCGGGGACGGGGTATGGCTACACCTTC. Amino acid sequence: CASSPPGTGYGYTF.

This chain uses TRBV7-2 with TRBJ2-3; D remains ambiguous. This CDR3 region has 13 residues. Per germline, CDR1 SGHTA and CDR2 FQGNSA. Trimming took 8 bases from V and 0 from J, leaving 9 bases between them. The DNA of the CDR3 is TGTGCCAGCGGTCGATCTAGCACAGATACGCAGTATTTT. This codes for CASGRSSTDTQYF.

The table lists this clone with a few counts. The rearrangement links TRBV18 to TRBJ2-7; TRBD1 matches 9 bases. Germline CDR1 KGHSH, CDR2 LQKENI. With 1 base clipped from V and 2 bases from J, the junction kept 6 bases outside the gene matches. The CDR3 covers 16 residues. For the CDR3, the DNA is TGTGCCAGCTCACCACTAGGGACAGGGAAAACCTACGAGCAGTACTTC. Protein: CASSPLGTGKTYEQYF. The entire variable domain, with the rest obtained from reference TRBV18 and TRBJ2-7, is as follows: NAGVMQNPRHLVRRRGQEARLRCSPMKGHSHVYWYRQLPEEGLKFMVYLQKENIIDESGMPKERFSAEFPKEGPSILRIQQVVRGDSAAYFCASSPLGTGKTYEQYFGPGTRLTVT.

The table lists this clone with a few counts. The chain combines TRBV7-9 with TRBJ2-7; D might be TRBD1 (5 bases). This CDR3 is built from 14 residues. Germline CDR1 reads SEHNR; CDR2 reads FQNEAQ (reference sequence). V was shortened by 3 bases and J by 4 bases, with 13 bases between the two germline ends. CDR3 DNA sequence: TGTGCCAGCAGCTTGATAGGGGCCTCGTACGAGCAGTACGTC. Residues: CASSLIGASYEQYV.

The table lists this clone with a few counts. V and J are TRBV5-1 and TRBJ2-3; D tentatively fits TRBD1 or TRBD2 (5 bases each). In germline, CDR1 is SGHRS, CDR2 YFSETQ. There are 15 residues in the CDR3. V shed 0 bases and J shed 1 base, with 9 bases lying between them. The CDR3 nucleotides are TGCGCCAGCAGCTTGGTCGGGGACCGCACAGATACGCAGTATTTT. The encoded protein is CASSLVGDRTDTQYF.

This clone was detected a few times. V is TRBV30 and J is TRBJ2-7, with 15 bases identical to TRBD2. J was trimmed by 7 bases and V by 3 bases; bases with no gene match: 1. Germline V CDR1 and CDR2: GTSNPN, SVGIG (reference sequence). This CDR3 contains 13 residues. This CDR3 reads CAWRGLAGGEQYV. The DNA of the CDR3 is TGTGCCTGGAGAGGACTAGCGGGAGGGGAGCAGTACGTC.

This clone came up a few times. The V and J genes are TRBV5-6 and TRBJ2-1; no definite D call. V lost 4 bases and J lost 10, with 18 bases in between. CDR1 is SGHDT, CDR2 YYEEEE, per germline. This CDR3 spans 14 amino acids. CDR3 loop: CASSRTSAMREQFF. DNA for the CDR3: TGTGCCAGCAGCCGGACCTCGGCGATGCGGGAGCAGTTCTTC.

Details on this clone: This same CDR3 is encoded by further DNA sequences in the sample. The chain is built from TRBV29-1 and TRBJ1-1; 7 bases align to TRBD1. This CDR3 spans 12 amino acids. V lost 6 bases to trimming and J lost 2 bases; unmatched junction nucleotides: 3. Germline V CDR1 and CDR2: SQVTM, ANQGSEA. The CDR3 sequence: CSVGQINTEAFF. The CDR3 DNA is TGCAGCGTGGGACAGATCAACACTGAAGCTTTCTTT.

This clone was seen a few times. The chain is built from TRBV7-2 and TRBJ2-7, with D perhaps TRBD1 (6 bases). Trimming pared 4 bases from V and 3 bases from J, leaving 10 bases between. This CDR3 spans 13 amino acids. CDR1 and CDR2 from the germline V gene are SGHTA and FQGNSA. The CDR3: CASSSIQGYEQYV. CDR3 nucleotide sequence: TGTGCCAGCAGCTCCATACAGGGCTACGAGCAGTACGTC.

The genes are TRBV7-2 and TRBJ2-4; a possible D gene is TRBD1 (5 bases). V dropped 7 bases and J dropped 5 bases, with 15 bases sitting between them. This CDR3 has 14 residues. In germline, CDR1 is SGHTA, CDR2 FQGNSA. CDR3 sequence (DNA): TGTGCCAGCACCATCCAGGGTTCCCAAAACATTCAGTACTTC. Its protein product is CASTIQGSQNIQYF.

A few counts support this clone. Other DNA sequences in the same sample also yield this CDR3. The chain links TRBV9 to TRBJ1-1, with D possibly TRBD1 on 6 matching bases. V was pared by 0 bases and J by 2 bases, with 8 bases between. Germline V lookup: CDR1 SGDLS, CDR2 YYNGEE. The CDR3 has 14 residues. The CDR3 region has the DNA TGTGCCAGCAGCGTAGCGGGGGCTAACACTGAAGCTTTCTTT. Protein sequence: CASSVAGANTEAFF. Combining the CDR3 with reference TRBV9 and TRBJ1-1 gives the whole variable domain DSGVTQTPKHLITATGQRVTLRCSPRSGDLSVYWYQQSLDQGLQFLIQYYNGEERAKGNILERFSAQQFPDLHSELNLSSLELGDSALYFCASSVAGANTEAFFGQGTRLTVV.